The clone carrying this T cell receptor (beta chain) was found many times. Its matching antigen is unknown. TCRdb reprocessed the reads with MiXCR, giving one entry per CDR3 protein. The table shows 150,000 to 200,000 distinct CDR3 sequences, with approximately 9.6% occurring only once. The CDR3 is 13 amino acids. Trimming took 2 bases from V and 4 from J, leaving 6 bases between them. The entry originates in a study of T cell repertoires in cytomegalovirus infection. Study-level background: Evidence of both CMV infection and a matching HLA type came from public TCR beta signatures. Study findings and constraints: The study found HLA-C-restricted CMV-specific TCR beta clonotypes dominating the ex vivo response. People with CMV and the relevant HLA were identified by cumulative public TCR beta family frequency.

The V and J genes are TRBV12-3 or TRBV12-4 and TRBJ2-4; D not certain. Sequences were obtained from PBMCs. The origin of this receptor is a human donor in good health (CMV status not recorded). Some clones in this sample may be carry-over from other donors' samples. The DNA for the CDR3 is TGTGCCAGCAGTTTAAGAAAGAAAAACATTCAGTACTTC. This gives the protein CASSLRKKNIQYF.